This TCR beta chain is drawn from a study of CD8+ T cells in alopecia areata. cDNA prepared by RNA extraction and subsequent reverse transcription served as the template for sequencing. Generated by immunoSEQ multiplex PCR, the TCRdb table keeps only in-frame clones and is missing some. The sample has about 56,000 clones, around 96% seen once. The germline V gene encodes CDR1 MNHEY and CDR2 SVGAGI. The CDR3 runs 15 residues. The junction had 7 bases not matched to a gene; V was cut back by 6 bases and J by 4 bases. The sequences come from CD8+ T cells sorted from blood, collected at week 0. The chain combines TRBV6-5 with TRBJ2-1, with 9 bases aligning to TRBD2. The source of this sequence is a human donor with alopecia areata. CDR3 loop: CASSLMSGGYNEQFF. In nucleotides, the CDR3 is TGTGCCAGCAGCCTCATGAGCGGGGGGTACAATGAGCAGTTCTTC.